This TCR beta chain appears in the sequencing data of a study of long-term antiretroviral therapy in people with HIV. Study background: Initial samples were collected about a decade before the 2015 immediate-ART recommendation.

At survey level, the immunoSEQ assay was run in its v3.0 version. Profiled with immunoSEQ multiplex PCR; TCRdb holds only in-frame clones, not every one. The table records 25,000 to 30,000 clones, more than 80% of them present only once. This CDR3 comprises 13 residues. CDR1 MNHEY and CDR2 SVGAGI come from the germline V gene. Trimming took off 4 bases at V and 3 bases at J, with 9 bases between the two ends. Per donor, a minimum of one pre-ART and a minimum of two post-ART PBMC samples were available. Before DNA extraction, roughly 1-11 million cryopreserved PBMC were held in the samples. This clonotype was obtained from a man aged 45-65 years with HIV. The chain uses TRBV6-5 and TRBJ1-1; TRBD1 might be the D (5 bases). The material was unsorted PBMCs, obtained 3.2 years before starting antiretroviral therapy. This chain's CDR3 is CASSFLRDTEAFF. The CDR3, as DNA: TGTGCCAGCAGTTTCCTCAGGGACACTGAAGCTTTCTTT.